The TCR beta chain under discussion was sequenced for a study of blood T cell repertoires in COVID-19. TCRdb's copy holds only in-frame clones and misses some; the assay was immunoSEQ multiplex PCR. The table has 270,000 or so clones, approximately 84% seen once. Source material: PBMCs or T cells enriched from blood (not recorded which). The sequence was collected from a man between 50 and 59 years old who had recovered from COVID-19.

The CDR3 region is CASSFPTTSASSYNEQFF. The CDR3 DNA reads TGTGCCAGCAGTTTCCCTACAACTAGCGCGAGCTCCTACAATGAGCAGTTCTTC. The chain carries TRBV28 and TRBJ2-1, with 7 bases aligning to TRBD2. After removal of 3 bases from V and 0 bases from J, the junction contained 11 bases not matched to a gene. The CDR3 contains 18 residues. From germline, CDR1 is MDHEN and CDR2 SYDVKM.